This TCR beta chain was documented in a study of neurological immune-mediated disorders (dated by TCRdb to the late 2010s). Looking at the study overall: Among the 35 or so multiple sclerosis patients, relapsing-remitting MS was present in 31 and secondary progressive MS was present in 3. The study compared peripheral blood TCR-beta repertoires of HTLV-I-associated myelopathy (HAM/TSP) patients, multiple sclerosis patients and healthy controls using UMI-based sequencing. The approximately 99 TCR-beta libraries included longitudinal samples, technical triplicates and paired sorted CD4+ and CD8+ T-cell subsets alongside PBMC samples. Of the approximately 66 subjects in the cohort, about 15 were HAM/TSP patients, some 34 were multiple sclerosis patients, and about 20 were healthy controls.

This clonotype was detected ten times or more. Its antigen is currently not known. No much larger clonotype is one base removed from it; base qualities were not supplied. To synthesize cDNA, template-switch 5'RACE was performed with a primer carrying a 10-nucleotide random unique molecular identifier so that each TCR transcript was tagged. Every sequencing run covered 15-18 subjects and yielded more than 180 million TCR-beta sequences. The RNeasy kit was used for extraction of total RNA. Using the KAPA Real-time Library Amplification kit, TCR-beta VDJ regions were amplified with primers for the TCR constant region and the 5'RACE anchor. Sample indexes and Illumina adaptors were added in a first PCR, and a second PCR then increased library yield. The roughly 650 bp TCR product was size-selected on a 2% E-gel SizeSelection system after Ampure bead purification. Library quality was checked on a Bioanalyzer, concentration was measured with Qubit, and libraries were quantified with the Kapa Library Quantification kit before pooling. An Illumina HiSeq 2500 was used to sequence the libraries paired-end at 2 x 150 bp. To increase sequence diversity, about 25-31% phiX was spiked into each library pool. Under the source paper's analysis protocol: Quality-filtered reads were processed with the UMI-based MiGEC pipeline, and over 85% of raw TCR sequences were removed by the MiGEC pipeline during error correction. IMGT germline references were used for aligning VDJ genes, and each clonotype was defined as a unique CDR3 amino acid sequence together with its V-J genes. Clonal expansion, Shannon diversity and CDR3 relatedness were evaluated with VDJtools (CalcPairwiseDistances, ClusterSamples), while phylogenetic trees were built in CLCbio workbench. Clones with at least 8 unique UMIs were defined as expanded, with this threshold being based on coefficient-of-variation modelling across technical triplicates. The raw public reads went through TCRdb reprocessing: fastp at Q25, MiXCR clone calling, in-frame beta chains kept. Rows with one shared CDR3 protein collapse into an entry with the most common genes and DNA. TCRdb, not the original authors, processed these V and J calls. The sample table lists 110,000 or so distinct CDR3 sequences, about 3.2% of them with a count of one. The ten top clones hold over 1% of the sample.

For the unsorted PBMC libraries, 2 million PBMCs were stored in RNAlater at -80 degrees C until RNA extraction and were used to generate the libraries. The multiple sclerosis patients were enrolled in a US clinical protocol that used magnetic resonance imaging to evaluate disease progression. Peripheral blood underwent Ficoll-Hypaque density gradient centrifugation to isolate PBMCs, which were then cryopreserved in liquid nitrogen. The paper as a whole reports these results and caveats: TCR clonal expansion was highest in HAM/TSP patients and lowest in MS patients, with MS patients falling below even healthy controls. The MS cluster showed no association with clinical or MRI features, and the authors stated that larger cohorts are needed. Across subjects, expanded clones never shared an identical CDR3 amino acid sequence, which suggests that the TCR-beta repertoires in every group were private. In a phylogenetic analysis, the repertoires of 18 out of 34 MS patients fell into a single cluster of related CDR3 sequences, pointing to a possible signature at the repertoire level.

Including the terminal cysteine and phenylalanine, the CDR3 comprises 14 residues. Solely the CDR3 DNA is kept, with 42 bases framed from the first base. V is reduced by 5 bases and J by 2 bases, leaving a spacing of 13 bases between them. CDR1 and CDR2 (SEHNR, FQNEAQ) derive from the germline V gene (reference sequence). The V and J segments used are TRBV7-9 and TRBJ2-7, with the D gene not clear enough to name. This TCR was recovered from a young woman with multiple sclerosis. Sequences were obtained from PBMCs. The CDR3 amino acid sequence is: CASSPSGSTYEQYF. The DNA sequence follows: TGTGCCAGCAGCCCATCGGGCAGCACCTACGAGCAGTACTTC.